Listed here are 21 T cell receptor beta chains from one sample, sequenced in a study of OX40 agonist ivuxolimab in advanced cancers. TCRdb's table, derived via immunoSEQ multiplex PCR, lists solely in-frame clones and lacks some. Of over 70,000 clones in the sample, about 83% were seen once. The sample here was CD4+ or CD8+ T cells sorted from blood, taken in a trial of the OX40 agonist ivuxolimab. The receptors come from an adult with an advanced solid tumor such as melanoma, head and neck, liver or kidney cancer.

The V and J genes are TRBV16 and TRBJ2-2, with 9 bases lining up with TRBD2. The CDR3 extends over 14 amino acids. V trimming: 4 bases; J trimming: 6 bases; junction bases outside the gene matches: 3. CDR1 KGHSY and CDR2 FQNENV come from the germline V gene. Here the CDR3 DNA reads TGTGCCAGCAGCCGTCAGCGGGAGGCCGGGGAGCTGTTTTTT. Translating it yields CASSRQREAGELFF. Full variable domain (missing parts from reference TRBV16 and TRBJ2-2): GEEVAQTPKHLVRGEGQKAKLYCAPIKGHSYVFWYQQVLKNEFKFLISFQNENVFDETGMPKERFSAKCLPNSPCSLEIQATKLEDSAVYFCASSRQREAGELFFGEGSRLTVL.

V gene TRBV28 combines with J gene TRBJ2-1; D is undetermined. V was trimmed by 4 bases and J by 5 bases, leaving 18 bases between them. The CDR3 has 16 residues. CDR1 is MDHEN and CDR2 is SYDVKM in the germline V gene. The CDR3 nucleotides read TGTGCCAGCAGTTCGCCGGGCCTAATAACAAACAATGAGCAGTTCTTC. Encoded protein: CASSSPGLITNNEQFF.

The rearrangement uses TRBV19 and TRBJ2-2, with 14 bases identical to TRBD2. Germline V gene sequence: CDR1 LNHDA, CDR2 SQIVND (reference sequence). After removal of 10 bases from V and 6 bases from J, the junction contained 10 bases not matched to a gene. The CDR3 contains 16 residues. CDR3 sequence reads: CATRGLAGVVAGELFF. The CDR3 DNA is TGTGCCACTAGGGGACTAGCGGGAGTTGTCGCCGGGGAGCTGTTTTTT.

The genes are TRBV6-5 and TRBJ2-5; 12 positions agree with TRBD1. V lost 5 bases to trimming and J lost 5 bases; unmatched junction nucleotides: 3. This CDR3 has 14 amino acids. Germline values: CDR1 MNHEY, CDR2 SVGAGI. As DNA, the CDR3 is TGTGCCAGCAGTCGGGACAGGGGGCGGGAGACCCAGTACTTC. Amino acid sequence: CASSRDRGRETQYF.

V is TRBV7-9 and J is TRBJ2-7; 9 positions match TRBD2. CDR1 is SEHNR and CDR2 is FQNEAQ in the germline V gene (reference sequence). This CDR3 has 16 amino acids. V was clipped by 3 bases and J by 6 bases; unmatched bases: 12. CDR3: CASSFASAGGSLEQYF. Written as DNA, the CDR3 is TGTGCCAGCAGCTTCGCGTCAGCGGGAGGATCGCTCGAGCAGTACTTC.

DNA of the CDR3: TGTGCCAGCAGCTTAGCCCGGGCAGGGGGTCCCACTGAAGCTTTCTTT. It is translated as CASSLARAGGPTEAFF. The chain employs TRBV7-8 and TRBJ1-1; 7 bases match TRBD1. V shed 0 bases and J 4 bases; nucleotides not matched to a gene: 8. Germline lookup yields CDR1 SGHVS and CDR2 FQNEAQ. The length of the CDR3 is 16 residues.

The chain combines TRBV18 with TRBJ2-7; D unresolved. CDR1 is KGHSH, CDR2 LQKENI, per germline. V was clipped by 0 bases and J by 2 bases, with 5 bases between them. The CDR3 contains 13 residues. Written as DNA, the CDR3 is TGTGCCAGCTCACCACCCGTGGCCTACGAGCAGTACTTC. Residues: CASSPPVAYEQYF.

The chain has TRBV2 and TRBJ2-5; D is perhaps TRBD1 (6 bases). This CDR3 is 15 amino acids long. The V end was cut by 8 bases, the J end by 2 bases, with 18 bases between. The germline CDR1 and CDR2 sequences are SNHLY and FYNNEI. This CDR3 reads CASSGTQGAQETQYF. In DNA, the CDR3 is TGTGCCAGCTCGGGAACACAGGGCGCTCAAGAGACCCAGTACTTC.

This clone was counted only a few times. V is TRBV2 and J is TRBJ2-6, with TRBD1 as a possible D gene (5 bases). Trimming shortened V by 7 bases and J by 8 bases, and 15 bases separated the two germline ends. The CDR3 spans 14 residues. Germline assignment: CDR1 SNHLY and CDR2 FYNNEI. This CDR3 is CASKLNPGSNVLTF. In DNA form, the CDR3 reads TGTGCCAGCAAACTAAATCCAGGGTCCAACGTCCTGACTTTC. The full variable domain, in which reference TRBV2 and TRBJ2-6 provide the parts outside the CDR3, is EPEVTQTPSHQVTQMGQEVILRCVPISNHLYFYWYRQILGQKVEFLVSFYNNEISEKSEIFDDQFSVERPDGSNFTLKIRSTKLEDSAMYFCASKLNPGSNVLTFGAGSRLTVL.

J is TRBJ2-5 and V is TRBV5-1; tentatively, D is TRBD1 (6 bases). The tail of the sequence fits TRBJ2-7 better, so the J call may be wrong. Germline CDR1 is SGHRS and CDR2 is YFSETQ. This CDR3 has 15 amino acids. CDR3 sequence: CASSLAGTPSYEQYF. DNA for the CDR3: TGCGCCAGCAGCTTGGCCGGGACACCTTCCTACGAGCAGTACTTC.

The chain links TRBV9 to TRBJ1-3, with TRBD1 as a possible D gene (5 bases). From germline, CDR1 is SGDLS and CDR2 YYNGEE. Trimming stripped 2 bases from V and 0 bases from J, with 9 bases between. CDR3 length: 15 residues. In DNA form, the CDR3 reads TGTGCCAGCAGCGTTACTGGGACCTCTGGAAACACCATATATTTT. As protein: CASSVTGTSGNTIYF.

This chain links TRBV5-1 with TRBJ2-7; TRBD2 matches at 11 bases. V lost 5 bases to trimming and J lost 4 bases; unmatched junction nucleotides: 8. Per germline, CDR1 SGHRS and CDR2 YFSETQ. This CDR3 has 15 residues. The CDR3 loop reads CASSLQGTSGYEQYF. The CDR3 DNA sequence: TGCGCCAGCAGTCTGCAAGGGACTAGCGGATACGAGCAGTACTTC.

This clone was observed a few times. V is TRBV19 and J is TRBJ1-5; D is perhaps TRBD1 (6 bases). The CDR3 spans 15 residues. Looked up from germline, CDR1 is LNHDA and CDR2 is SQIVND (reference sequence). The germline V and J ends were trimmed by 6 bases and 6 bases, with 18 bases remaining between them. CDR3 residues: CASSPSNRVFQPQHF. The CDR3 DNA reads TGTGCCAGTAGCCCATCGAACAGGGTGTTTCAGCCCCAGCATTTT.

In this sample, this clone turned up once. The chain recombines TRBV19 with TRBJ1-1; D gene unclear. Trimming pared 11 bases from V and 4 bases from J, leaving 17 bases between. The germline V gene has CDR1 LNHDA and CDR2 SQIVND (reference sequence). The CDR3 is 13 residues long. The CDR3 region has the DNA TGTGCCTGCACCGGACCGACGAGCACTGAAGCTTTCTTT. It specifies CACTGPTSTEAFF.

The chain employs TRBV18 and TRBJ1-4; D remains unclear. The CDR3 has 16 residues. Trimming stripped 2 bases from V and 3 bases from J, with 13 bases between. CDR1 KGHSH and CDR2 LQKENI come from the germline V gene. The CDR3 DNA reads TGTGCCAGCTCACCATCATCCGGGTCTGCTAATGAAAAACTGTTTTTT. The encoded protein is CASSPSSGSANEKLFF. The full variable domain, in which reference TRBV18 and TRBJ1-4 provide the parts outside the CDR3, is NAGVMQNPRHLVRRRGQEARLRCSPMKGHSHVYWYRQLPEEGLKFMVYLQKENIIDESGMPKERFSAEFPKEGPSILRIQQVVRGDSAAYFCASSPSSGSANEKLFFGSGTQLSVL.

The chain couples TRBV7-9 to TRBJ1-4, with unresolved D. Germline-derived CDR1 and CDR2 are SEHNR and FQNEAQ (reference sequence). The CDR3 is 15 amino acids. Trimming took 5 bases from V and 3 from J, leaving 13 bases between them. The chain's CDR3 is CASSRDIQPNEKLFF. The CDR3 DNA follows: TGTGCCAGCAGCCGAGACATACAACCTAATGAAAAACTGTTTTTT.

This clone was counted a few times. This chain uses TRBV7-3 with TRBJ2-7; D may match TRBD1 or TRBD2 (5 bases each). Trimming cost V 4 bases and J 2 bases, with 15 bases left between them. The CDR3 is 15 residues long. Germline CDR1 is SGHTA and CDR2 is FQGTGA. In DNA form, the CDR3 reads TGTGCCAGCAGCTCCGCCGGGGCGGAGCCCTACGAGCAGTACTTC. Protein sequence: CASSSAGAEPYEQYF.

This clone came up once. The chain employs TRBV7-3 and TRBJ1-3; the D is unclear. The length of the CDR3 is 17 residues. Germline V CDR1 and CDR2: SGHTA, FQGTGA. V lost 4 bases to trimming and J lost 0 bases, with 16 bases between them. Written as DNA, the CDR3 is TGTGCCAGCAGCTCGCAGCCCGACACCAACTCTGGAAACACCATATATTTT. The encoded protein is CASSSQPDTNSGNTIYF.

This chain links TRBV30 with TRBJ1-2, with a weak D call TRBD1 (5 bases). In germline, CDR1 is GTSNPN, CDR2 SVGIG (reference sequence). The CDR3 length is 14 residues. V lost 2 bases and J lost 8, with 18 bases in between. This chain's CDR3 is CAWSPRGGSSGYTF. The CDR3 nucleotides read TGTGCCTGGAGTCCCCGGGGGGGGAGTAGCGGCTACACCTTC.

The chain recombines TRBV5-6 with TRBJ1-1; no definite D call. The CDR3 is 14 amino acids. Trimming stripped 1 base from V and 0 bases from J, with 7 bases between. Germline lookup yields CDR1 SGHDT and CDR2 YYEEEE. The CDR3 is CASSLILLNTEAFF. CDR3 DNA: TGTGCCAGCAGCTTGATCCTGTTGAACACTGAAGCTTTCTTT.

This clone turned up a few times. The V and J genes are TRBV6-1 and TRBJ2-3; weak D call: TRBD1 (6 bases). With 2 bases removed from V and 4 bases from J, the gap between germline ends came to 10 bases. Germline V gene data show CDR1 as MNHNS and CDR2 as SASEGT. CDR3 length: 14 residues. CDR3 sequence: CASSEQGKADTQYF. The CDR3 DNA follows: TGTGCCAGCAGTGAACAGGGGAAGGCAGATACGCAGTATTTT.